This TCR beta chain comes out of a study of somatic mutations in cytotoxic T cells in rheumatoid arthritis. Study as a whole: The authors flow-sorted some V beta antibody-stained T-cell populations at nearly 100% purity, including V beta1+ cells that they sequenced for TCRB. Study observations and caveats: Among rheumatoid arthritis patients and age-matched healthy controls, CD8+ T-cell clonality was not significantly different.

The table came from immunoSEQ multiplex PCR; TCRdb's copy has only in-frame clones and leaves some out. The sample lists under 20,000 clones, 85% to 90% occurring once. The germline V gene encodes CDR1 MDHEN and CDR2 SYDVKM. V lost 6 bases to trimming and J lost 5 bases, with 25 bases between them. The CDR3 has 18 amino acids. Positive magnetic bead selection, which isolated the CD4+ and CD8+ cells, was followed by a flow cytometry check of purity. Details on this clone: Its antigen is undetermined.

The sequenced sample was CD8+ T cells sorted from blood. This sequence was found in a man in his forties or fifties in good health. The chain recombines TRBV28 with TRBJ1-4, with D possibly matching TRBD1 (5 bases). In DNA form, the CDR3 reads TGTGCCAGCAGCCCCCATCGAGGATCCCCGGGACCCAATGAAAAACTGTTTTTT. Translated: CASSPHRGSPGPNEKLFF.